A single sample is the source of the 5 T cell receptor beta chains below, sequenced in a study of naive and memory T cell subsets. The library had UMIs added by 3' ligation of an oligonucleotide to TCR cDNA. Amplification of ligated cDNA took four PCR rounds with SP2 and nested alpha and beta constant primers. TCRdb itself ran the 5' RACE reads through MiXCR, one entry per CDR3 protein. The sample consists of about 57,000 distinct CDR3 sequences, under 10% of them appearing once. Every receptor here comes from a female donor in good health.

The chain recombines TRBV29-1 with TRBJ2-5; no firm D call. V lost 4 bases, J lost 5 bases, and 20 bases lay in between. CDR3 length: 15 amino acids. CDR1 is SQVTM and CDR2 is ANQGSEA in the germline V gene. The CDR3 spells CSVVSVKGYQETQYF. CDR3 in DNA: TGCAGCGTTGTTTCTGTCAAAGGGTATCAGGAGACCCAGTACTTC.

This clonotype appeared a few times. V and J are TRBV9 and TRBJ2-7; D gene uncertain. V was shortened by 4 bases and J by 1 base, with 12 bases between the two germline ends. The length of the CDR3 is 14 residues. Germline CDR1 reads SGDLS; CDR2 reads YYNGEE. CDR3 loop: CASSPNLSSYEQYF. CDR3 sequence (DNA): TGTGCCAGCAGCCCTAATCTGTCGTCCTACGAGCAGTACTTC.

This clonotype was picked up many times. J is TRBJ1-1 and V is TRBV3-1; tentative D call: TRBD1 (5 bases). The CDR3 has 15 amino acids. Trimming took off 4 bases at V and 3 bases at J, with 15 bases between the two ends. Germline assignment: CDR1 LGHDT and CDR2 YNNKEL (reference sequence). CDR3 loop: CASSRGVDGDTEAFF. CDR3 nucleotides: TGTGCCAGCAGCCGGGGGGTTGACGGAGACACTGAAGCTTTCTTT.

This clonotype has more than one count but fewer than ten. V is TRBV2 and J is TRBJ2-7, with 10 bases matching TRBD2. CDR1 SNHLY and CDR2 FYNNEI come from the germline V gene. With V trimmed by 11 bases and J by 0 bases, 13 bases remained unmatched. This CDR3 comprises 16 residues. CDR3 sequence (DNA): TGTGCCGTCAAAACAGCTAGCGGGGGCTTCTCCTACGAGCAGTACTTC. Encoded protein: CAVKTASGGFSYEQYF.

This clonotype has a handful of counts. V usage is TRBV25-1 and J usage is TRBJ2-3, with TRBD2 matching 8 bases. The CDR3 has 12 amino acids. J was trimmed by 13 bases and V by 1 base; bases with no gene match: 4. Germline CDR1 reads MGHDK; CDR2 reads SYGVNS. CDR3 sequence (DNA): TGTGCCAGCAGTGAATTCGGGGGGGTCGAGTATTTT. Translating gives CASSEFGGVEYF.